This entry lists 8 T cell receptor beta chains sequenced from one sample in a study of blood T cell repertoires in COVID-19. Here immunoSEQ multiplex PCR was the method, and the copy in TCRdb shows in-frame clones only, minus some. The sample consists of roughly 79,000 clones, 65% to 85% of them appearing once. The sample was peripheral blood. The receptors originated from a man in his 60s with active or convalescent COVID-19.

This clone was observed a handful of times. The rearrangement joins TRBV19 to TRBJ1-6; 7 bases are shared with TRBD1. The CDR3 length is 16 residues. The J segment lost 10 bases and the V segment lost 7 bases, leaving 16 bases of the junction unmatched. Per germline, CDR1 LNHDA and CDR2 SQIVND (reference sequence). The CDR3 protein is CASTQPTGTEVSPLHF. The CDR3 coding sequence is TGTGCCAGTACCCAACCTACCGGGACAGAAGTCTCACCCCTCCACTTT.

The chain uses TRBV5-8 and TRBJ1-1, with 9 bases lining up with TRBD1. V dropped 2 bases and J dropped 3; count of bases not matched to a gene: 5. Germline CDR1 and CDR2: SGHTS and YDEGEE. The CDR3 is 15 amino acids. CDR3: CASSFGGDRDTEAFF. The CDR3, as DNA: TGTGCCAGCAGCTTTGGGGGGGACAGGGACACTGAAGCTTTCTTT.

The CDR3 sequence is CASSVGASGGEETQYF. In nucleotides, the CDR3 is TGTGCCAGCAGCGTAGGTGCTAGCGGGGGGGAAGAGACCCAGTACTTC. V is TRBV9 and J is TRBJ2-5; TRBD2 matches at 12 bases. Germline V lookup: CDR1 SGDLS, CDR2 YYNGEE. V shed 0 bases and J 3 bases; nucleotides not matched to a gene: 3. This CDR3 comprises 16 residues. The full variable domain, its missing parts supplied by reference TRBV9 and TRBJ2-5, is DSGVTQTPKHLITATGQRVTLRCSPRSGDLSVYWYQQSLDQGLQFLIQYYNGEERAKGNILERFSAQQFPDLHSELNLSSLELGDSALYFCASSVGASGGEETQYFGPGTRLLVL.

The gene calls are TRBV11-2 and TRBJ2-5; possibly TRBD2 for D (6 bases). The V and J ends lost 0 bases and 2 bases respectively, with 13 bases between them. Germline loops: CDR1 SGHAT, CDR2 FQNNGV. The CDR3 runs 16 residues. This chain's CDR3 is CASSLDPGEWQETQYF. In DNA, the CDR3 is TGTGCCAGCAGCTTAGATCCGGGGGAGTGGCAAGAGACCCAGTACTTC.

This chain joins TRBV6-6 and TRBJ1-1; D unresolved. CDR3 length: 14 residues. Trimming pared 0 bases from V and 6 bases from J, leaving 11 bases between. CDR1 and CDR2 (germline): MNHNY, SVGAGI (reference sequence). CDR3 in amino acids: CASSYSEGISEAFF. The CDR3 region has the DNA TGTGCCAGCAGTTACTCGGAGGGTATTTCTGAAGCTTTCTTT.

This clone was found a few times. The gene calls are TRBV7-2 and TRBJ2-7; D remains ambiguous. This CDR3 is 13 amino acids long. V was pared by 2 bases and J by 3 bases, with 8 bases between. Germline V gene sequence: CDR1 SGHTA, CDR2 FQGNSA. The CDR3 region has the DNA TGTGCCAGCAGCTTAAATTCCAACTACGAGCAGTACTTC. Protein product: CASSLNSNYEQYF.

This clone was counted once. The V gene is TRBV3-1 (or the pseudogene TRBV3-2), the J gene TRBJ2-1; D possibly corresponds to TRBD2 (5 bases). CDR3 length equals 14 residues. V was clipped by 4 bases and J by 5 bases, with 12 bases between them. The germline gives CDR1 LGHDT, CDR2 YNNKEL (reference sequence). As DNA, the CDR3 is TGTGCCAGCAGCCCAGGAGGCCTTAACAATGAGCAGTTCTTC. This codes for CASSPGGLNNEQFF.

The chain carries TRBV12-3 or TRBV12-4 and TRBJ1-5; no clear D gene. The CDR3 contains 13 residues. Trimming removed 6 bases at V and 7 bases at J, with 13 bases between. In DNA, the CDR3 is TGTGCCAGCAGCACCGGAGGAAACCAGCCCCAGCATTTT. Amino acid sequence: CASSTGGNQPQHF.